These 32 T cell receptor beta chains were sequenced from one sample in a study of CD8 T cells in ankylosing spondylitis. Findings of the study overall: Blood of patients with ankylosing spondylitis appeared to be characterized by a TCR beta motif of fewer than 10 highly homologous variants.

TCRdb fed the 5' RACE reads into MiXCR, producing one record per CDR3 protein. Of approximately 220,000 distinct CDR3 sequences in the sample, around 16% are singletons; the top ten hold about two fifths. Which antigens these TCRs recognize remains unknown. The sequencing sample was made of blood, either unsorted or a sorted T cell fraction (not recorded which). The receptor set was obtained from a male donor with ankylosing spondylitis.

In its sample, this clonotype ranks as medium-sized. The V call is TRBV4-1, the J call TRBJ1-2; TRBD1 might be the D (5 bases). Trimming took off 1 base at V and 8 bases at J, with 17 bases between the two ends. This CDR3 spans 15 amino acids. Germline V gene sequence: CDR1 MGHRA, CDR2 YSYEKL. The CDR3 region is CASSQGGVRVRGYTF. The CDR3 coding sequence is TGCGCCAGCAGCCAAGGGGGGGTACGTGTAAGGGGCTACACCTTC.

The V and J genes are TRBV4-3 and TRBJ1-1, with D tentatively TRBD1 (5 bases). V shed 3 bases and J shed 5 bases, with 13 bases lying between them. This CDR3 contains 14 residues. CDR1 and CDR2 (germline): LGHNA, YSLEER. The CDR3 reads CASSHADWGTEAFF. The CDR3, as DNA: TGCGCCAGCAGCCACGCCGACTGGGGGACTGAAGCTTTCTTT.

V and J are TRBV12-3 or TRBV12-4 and TRBJ2-7; D remains ambiguous. V lost 5 bases and J 7 bases, leaving 15 bases between the germline ends. There are 13 residues in the CDR3. In DNA form, the CDR3 reads TGTGCCAGCAGTCCCTCATCGGCTGGGGAGCAGTACTTC. It is translated as CASSPSSAGEQYF.

The genes are TRBV7-8 and TRBJ1-1, with D uncertain. Trimming shortened V by 5 bases and J by 5 bases, and 9 bases separated the two germline ends. Germline loops: CDR1 SGHVS, CDR2 FQNEAQ. The CDR3 is made up of 12 amino acids. The CDR3 DNA is TGTGCCAGCAGCCCCAGAAGAACTGAAGCTTTCTTT. Its translation is CASSPRRTEAFF.

This clonotype was seen only a few times. This sequence joins TRBV11-2 and TRBJ2-1; 7 positions match TRBD1. This CDR3 has 15 residues. The germline CDR1 and CDR2 sequences are SGHAT and FQNNGV. Trimming took 7 bases from V and 0 from J; bases not matched to a gene: 6. Written as DNA, the CDR3 is TGTGCCAGCACCGGGGACAGCGGCTCCTACAATGAGCAGTTCTTC. Amino acids: CASTGDSGSYNEQFF.

This chain connects TRBV12-3 or TRBV12-4 to TRBJ1-2, with 10 nucleotides matching TRBD1. The CDR3 is 18 residues long. Trimming removed 6 bases from V and 3 bases from J; junction bases left unmatched: 16. The CDR3, as DNA: TGTGCCAGCAGCTGGTTTTGGGACAGGGGCGTCGAGGACTATGGCTACACCTTC. Its translation: CASSWFWDRGVEDYGYTF.

V and J are TRBV7-2 and TRBJ1-2, with 9 bases identical to TRBD1. Germline V gene data show CDR1 as SGHTA and CDR2 as FQGNSA. This CDR3 contains 14 residues. Germline trimming cut 5 bases from V and 4 bases from J; bases unmatched to any gene: 5. The CDR3 DNA is TGTGCCAGCAGCGTCTGGACAGGGGCCTATGGCTACACCTTC. This sequence encodes CASSVWTGAYGYTF.

This chain joins TRBV27 and TRBJ2-3; no firm D call. There are 14 residues in the CDR3. V dropped 5 bases and J dropped 3 bases, with 12 bases sitting between them. Per the germline V gene, CDR1 is MNHEY and CDR2 is SMNVEV (reference sequence). The CDR3 nucleotides are TGTGCCAGCAGTCTACTCCGACCAACAGATACGCAGTATTTT. Translating gives CASSLLRPTDTQYF.

In its sample, this clonotype was seen a few times. The chain carries TRBV12-3 or TRBV12-4 and TRBJ2-3; 13 bases agree with TRBD2. The CDR3 extends over 15 amino acids. Trimming at V came to 6 bases and at J to 3 bases, leaving 3 bases not matched to a gene. CDR3 DNA: TGTGCCAGCAGCCCGGGACTAGCGGGGACAGATACGCAGTATTTT. Translated: CASSPGLAGTDTQYF.

The gene calls are TRBV20-1 and TRBJ1-1, with 7 nucleotides matching TRBD1. J gave up 3 bases and V 6 bases, and 10 bases lay outside the gene matches. The CDR3 extends over 14 amino acids. CDR1 is DFQATT and CDR2 is SNEGSKA in the germline V gene (reference sequence). The CDR3 DNA reads TGCAGTGCCCGGCCGACAGGGATGTACACTGAAGCTTTCTTT. Translation gives CSARPTGMYTEAFF.

This clonotype has a handful of counts. This rearrangement joins TRBV6-2 or TRBV6-3 to TRBJ2-7; D is possibly TRBD1 (6 bases). CDR1 MNHEY and CDR2 SVGEGT come from the germline V gene. The CDR3 is 14 amino acids. Trimming cost V 7 bases and J 5 bases, with 18 bases left between them. In DNA form, the CDR3 reads TGTGCCAGCATCCGGGCAGGGGCCTTCCACGAGCAGTACTTC. This codes for CASIRAGAFHEQYF.

This clonotype was found a few times. This chain links TRBV3-1 with TRBJ1-5; 7 bases line up with TRBD1. Unmatched junction bases numbered 5, after V lost 1 base and J lost 2 bases. The germline CDR1 and CDR2 sequences are LGHDT and YNNKEL (reference sequence). The length of the CDR3 is 16 residues. The CDR3 is CASSQGQGSGNQPQHF. In DNA, the CDR3 is TGTGCCAGCAGCCAAGGACAGGGCAGCGGCAATCAGCCCCAGCATTTT. Together with reference TRBV3-1 and TRBJ1-5, the CDR3 gives the full variable domain: DTAVSQTPKYLVTQMGNDKSIKCEQNLGHDTMYWYKQDSKKFLKIMFSYNNKELIINETVPNRFSPKSPDKAHLNLHINSLELGDSAVYFCASSQGQGSGNQPQHFGDGTRLSIL.

This clonotype was counted a few times. CDR3 protein: CASSSPGQGRNTEAFF. CDR3 coding DNA: TGTGCCAGCAGTTCACCGGGACAGGGGCGGAACACTGAAGCTTTCTTT. This chain links TRBV6-5 with TRBJ1-1; 10 bases line up with TRBD1. Germline CDR1 MNHEY, CDR2 SVGAGI. J lost 1 base, V lost 4 bases, and 6 bases had no gene match. The CDR3 runs 16 residues.

The chain employs TRBV7-9 and TRBJ2-3; 9 bases fit TRBD2. V lost 7 bases and J lost 6; bases outside the gene matches: 11. Germline V lookup: CDR1 SEHNR, CDR2 FQNEAQ (reference sequence). The CDR3 is 15 residues long. The CDR3 region has the DNA TGTGCCAGCAAAAGGGATAGCGGGAGTCTTGATACGCAGTATTTT. It yields the protein CASKRDSGSLDTQYF. The entire variable domain, with the rest obtained from reference TRBV7-9 and TRBJ2-3, is as follows: DTGVSQNPRHKITKRGQNVTFRCDPISEHNRLYWYRQTLGQGPEFLTYFQNEAQLEKSRLLSDRFSAERPKGSFSTLEIQRTEQGDSAMYLCASKRDSGSLDTQYFGPGTRLTVL.

Only a few counts were recorded for this clonotype. The chain joins TRBV27 to TRBJ2-1; D is undetermined. The CDR3 loop spans 13 amino acids. CDR1 and CDR2 from the germline V gene are MNHEY and SMNVEV (reference sequence). The V and J ends lost 3 bases and 5 bases respectively, with 8 bases between them. The CDR3 bases are TGTGCCAGCAGTTTCCTCGCCGACAATGAGCAGTTCTTC. It translates to CASSFLADNEQFF.

This clonotype has a handful of counts. The chain is built from TRBV3-1 and TRBJ2-7, with no clear D. The CDR3 length is 13 residues. Germline CDR1 and CDR2: LGHDT and YNNKEL (reference sequence). V was shortened by 0 bases and J by 5 bases, with 8 bases between the two germline ends. CDR3: CASSQDLPHEQYF. The CDR3 nucleotides read TGTGCCAGCAGCCAAGATCTACCCCACGAGCAGTACTTC.

CDR3 loop: CASSHPDEGGGKYNEQFF. The CDR3 DNA sequence: TGTGCCAGCAGTCACCCCGACGAAGGGGGGGGCAAGTACAATGAGCAGTTCTTC. V usage is TRBV12-3 or TRBV12-4 and J usage is TRBJ2-1; weak D call: TRBD2 (7 bases). V lost 5 bases, J lost 4 bases, and 24 bases lay in between. The CDR3 is 18 residues long.

The chain recombines TRBV13 with TRBJ1-3; 7 nucleotides agree with TRBD1. This CDR3 is 14 amino acids long. With V trimmed by 6 bases and J by 8 bases, 10 bases remained unmatched. CDR1 and CDR2 from the germline V gene are PRHDT and FYEKMQ (reference sequence). CDR3 sequence: CASRPEEGADTIYF. CDR3 in DNA: TGTGCCAGCAGACCCGAGGAGGGGGCGGACACCATATATTTT.

This clonotype occurred a few times. The chain carries TRBV12-5 and TRBJ2-1; a possible D gene is TRBD2 (6 bases). The CDR3 runs 14 residues. V shed 1 base and J shed 3 bases, with 7 bases lying between them. Looked up from germline, CDR1 is LGHNT and CDR2 is FRNRAP. The CDR3 here is CASGLATSYNEQFF. As DNA, the CDR3 is TGTGCTAGTGGTTTGGCGACTAGCTACAATGAGCAGTTCTTC. The variable domain in full, completed from reference TRBV12-5 and TRBJ2-1, reads DARVTQTPRHKVTEMGQEVTMRCQPILGHNTVFWYRQTMMQGLELLAYFRNRAPLDDSGMPKDRFSAEMPDATLATLKIQPSEPRDSAVYFCASGLATSYNEQFFGPGTRLTVL.

This chain joins TRBV7-2 and TRBJ2-3; D is perhaps TRBD2 (6 bases). V lost 1 base and J 0 bases, leaving 11 bases between the germline ends. CDR3 length: 16 amino acids. Germline CDR1 and CDR2: SGHTA and FQGNSA. The CDR3 sequence: CASSLVGGESTDTQYF. The CDR3 DNA follows: TGTGCCAGCAGCTTAGTTGGCGGGGAGAGCACAGATACGCAGTATTTT.

The table lists this clonotype with many counts. This chain connects TRBV3-1 to TRBJ2-7, with 10 bases identical to TRBD1. V dropped 5 bases and J dropped 7; count of bases not matched to a gene: 2. The CDR3 covers 12 residues. Germline V lookup: CDR1 LGHDT, CDR2 YNNKEL (reference sequence). The CDR3 DNA sequence: TGTGCCAGCAGCGGGACAGGGGTTGAGCAGTACTTC. It yields the protein CASSGTGVEQYF.

V is TRBV12-3 or TRBV12-4 and J is TRBJ1-2, with 9 bases lining up with TRBD1. The CDR3 totals 15 residues. V was clipped by 2 bases and J by 7 bases; unmatched bases: 8. In DNA, the CDR3 is TGTGCCAGCAGTTTATACGGGACAGGGTTTGGTGGCTACACCTTC. As protein: CASSLYGTGFGGYTF.

The chain is built from TRBV9 and TRBJ2-7; 10 positions agree with TRBD2. This CDR3 is 15 amino acids long. V shed 0 bases, J shed 2 bases, and the junction held 2 bases outside the gene matches. Germline-derived CDR1 and CDR2 are SGDLS and YYNGEE. The CDR3 region is CASSVGAGGTYEQYF. CDR3 in DNA: TGTGCCAGCAGCGTAGGAGCGGGAGGGACCTACGAGCAGTACTTC.

This clonotype has at least ten counts. This sequence joins TRBV12-3 or TRBV12-4 and TRBJ1-2, with D maybe TRBD1 (5 bases). Trimming shortened V by 7 bases and J by 4 bases, and 10 bases separated the two germline ends. The CDR3 sequence is 12 residues long. The CDR3 nucleotides are TGTGCCAGCACCCCGGGGGGCTATGGCTACACCTTC. Protein sequence: CASTPGGYGYTF.

In its sample, this clonotype was seen a few times. The J gene is TRBJ2-7, the V gene TRBV27; D could derive from TRBD1 or TRBD2 (5 bases each). This CDR3 is 15 amino acids long. Germline loops: CDR1 MNHEY, CDR2 SMNVEV (reference sequence). Trimming stripped 0 bases from V and 1 base from J, with 10 bases between. The CDR3 spells CASSLSGTVSYEQYF. DNA of the CDR3: TGTGCCAGCAGTTTATCCGGGACGGTGTCCTACGAGCAGTACTTC.

This clonotype was counted only a few times. One end of the junction fails to match germline, which may point to a read error. The chain joins TRBV5-6 to TRBJ1-5; D ambiguous. The V gene's germline CDR1 is SGHDT and CDR2 YYEEEE. The CDR3 runs to 14 residues. DNA of the CDR3: TGTGTCAGCAGCTTGACACTGAGCAATCAGCCCCAGCATTTT. Its translation: CVSSLTLSNQPQHF.

This clonotype was found a few times. The chain joins TRBV11-2 to TRBJ2-1; D is unclear. Germline CDR1 reads SGHAT; CDR2 reads FQNNGV. The CDR3 runs to 13 residues. The V end lost 2 bases, the J end lost 8 bases, and 10 bases lay between the germline ends. CDR3 in amino acids: CASSLSSVHEQFF. The CDR3 region has the DNA TGTGCCAGCAGCTTATCAAGCGTCCATGAGCAGTTCTTC.

In its sample, this clonotype was seen a few times. This sequence joins TRBV29-1 and TRBJ1-1, with 7 positions matching TRBD1. V lost 7 bases, J lost 14 bases, and 13 bases stayed unmatched. The CDR3 is 11 amino acids. The germline V gene has CDR1 SQVTM and CDR2 ANQGSEA. CDR3 amino acids: CSAGGMERAFF. For the CDR3, the DNA is TGCAGCGCAGGGGGGATGGAACGGGCCTTCTTT.

This clonotype was detected only a few times. The chain employs TRBV7-9 and TRBJ1-1; D unclear. The CDR3 extends over 11 amino acids. Trimming cost V 4 bases and J 7 bases, with 7 bases left between them. Germline CDR1 is SEHNR and CDR2 is FQNEAQ (reference sequence). CDR3 in amino acids: CASSSGREAFF. As DNA, the CDR3 is TGTGCCAGCAGCTCTGGACGTGAAGCTTTCTTT.

The chain has TRBV5-1 and TRBJ1-1; D gene unclear. V was pared by 4 bases and J by 4 bases, with 11 bases between. Germline CDR1 is SGHRS and CDR2 is YFSETQ. The length of the CDR3 is 13 residues. CDR3 region: CASSEGTGTEAFF. In DNA, the CDR3 is TGCGCCAGCAGCGAGGGTACGGGCACTGAAGCTTTCTTT.

This sequence joins TRBV25-1 and TRBJ1-1; the match to TRBD1 covers 9 bases. Germline values: CDR1 MGHDK, CDR2 SYGVNS. Losses at the gene ends were 1 base for V and 5 bases for J; bases not matched to a gene: 5. This CDR3 is built from 15 residues. CDR3 sequence reads: CASSESRTGETEAFF. CDR3 nucleotides: TGTGCCAGCAGTGAATCCCGGACAGGGGAGACTGAAGCTTTCTTT.

Only a few counts were recorded for this clonotype. This chain links TRBV7-9 with TRBJ2-2, with TRBD2 matching 12 bases. Germline V gives CDR1 SEHNR, CDR2 FQNEAQ (reference sequence). The CDR3 is 16 residues long. The V gene end was trimmed by 5 bases and the J gene end by 6 bases; junction bases not matched to a gene: 7. The CDR3 region is CASSPKTSGRSGELFF. The CDR3 region has the DNA TGTGCCAGCAGCCCGAAGACTAGCGGGAGATCCGGGGAGCTGTTTTTT.